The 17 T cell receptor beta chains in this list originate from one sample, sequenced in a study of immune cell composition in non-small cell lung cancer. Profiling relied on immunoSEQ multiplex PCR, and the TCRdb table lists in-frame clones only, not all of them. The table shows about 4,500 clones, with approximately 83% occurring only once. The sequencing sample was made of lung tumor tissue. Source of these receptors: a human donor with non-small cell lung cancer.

As DNA, the CDR3 is TGTGCCAGTAGTGCAACCGGAGCCGGCAATGAAAAACTGTTTTTT. This translates into CASSATGAGNEKLFF. The chain recombines TRBV19 with TRBJ1-4; D uncertain. V dropped 5 bases and J dropped 5 bases, with 15 bases sitting between them. This CDR3 contains 15 residues. Germline-derived CDR1 and CDR2 are LNHDA and SQIVND (reference sequence).

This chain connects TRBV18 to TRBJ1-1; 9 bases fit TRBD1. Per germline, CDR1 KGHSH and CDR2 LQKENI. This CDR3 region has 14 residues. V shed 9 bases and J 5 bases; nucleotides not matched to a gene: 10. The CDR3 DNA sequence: TGTGCCAGTAGGACCGGGACAGGGAGGACTGAAGCTTTCTTT. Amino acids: CASRTGTGRTEAFF.

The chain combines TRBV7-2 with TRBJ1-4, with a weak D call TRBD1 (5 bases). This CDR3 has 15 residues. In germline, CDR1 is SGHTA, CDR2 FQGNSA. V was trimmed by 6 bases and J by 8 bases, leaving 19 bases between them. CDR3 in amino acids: CASSQRGGRVEKLFF. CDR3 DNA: TGTGCCAGCAGTCAACGGGGGGGGAGGGTCGAAAAACTGTTTTTT.

The CDR3 nucleotides are TGTGCCAGCAGTGGTCGGACAGTTAGTTCCGGGGAGCTGTTTTTT. As protein: CASSGRTVSSGELFF. The chain uses TRBV2 and TRBJ2-2, with D perhaps matching TRBD1 (6 bases). The CDR3 sequence is 15 residues long. Germline V gene lookup returns CDR1 SNHLY and CDR2 FYNNEI. V was pared by 4 bases and J by 6 bases, with 15 bases between. Filled out from reference TRBV2 and TRBJ2-2, the complete variable domain reads EPEVTQTPSHQVTQMGQEVILRCVPISNHLYFYWYRQILGQKVEFLVSFYNNEISEKSEIFDDQFSVERPDGSNFTLKIRSTKLEDSAMYFCASSGRTVSSGELFFGEGSRLTVL.

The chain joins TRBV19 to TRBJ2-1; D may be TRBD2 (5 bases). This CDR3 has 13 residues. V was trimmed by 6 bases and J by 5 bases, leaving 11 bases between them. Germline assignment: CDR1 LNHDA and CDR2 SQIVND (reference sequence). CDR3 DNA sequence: TGTGCCAGTAGATGGAGGATCGACAATGAGCAGTTCTTC. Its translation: CASRWRIDNEQFF.

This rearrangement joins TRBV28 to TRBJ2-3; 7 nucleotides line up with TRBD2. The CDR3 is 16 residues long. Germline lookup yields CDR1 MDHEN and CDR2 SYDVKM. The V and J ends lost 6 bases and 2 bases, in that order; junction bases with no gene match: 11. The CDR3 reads CASSAPGGPSTDTQYF. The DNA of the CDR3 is TGTGCCAGCAGCGCCCCGGGGGGACCTTCCACAGATACGCAGTATTTT. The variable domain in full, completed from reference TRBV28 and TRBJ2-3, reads DVKVTQSSRYLVKRTGEKVFLECVQDMDHENMFWYRQDPGLGLRLIYFSYDVKMKEKGDIPEGYSVSREKKERFSLILESASTNQTSMYLCASSAPGGPSTDTQYFGPGTRLTVL.

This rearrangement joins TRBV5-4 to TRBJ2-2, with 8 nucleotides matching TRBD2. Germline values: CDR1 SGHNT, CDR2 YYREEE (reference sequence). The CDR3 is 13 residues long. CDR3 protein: CAGGVAGSGELFF. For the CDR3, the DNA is TGTGCGGGCGGAGTAGCGGGATCCGGGGAGCTGTTTTTT.

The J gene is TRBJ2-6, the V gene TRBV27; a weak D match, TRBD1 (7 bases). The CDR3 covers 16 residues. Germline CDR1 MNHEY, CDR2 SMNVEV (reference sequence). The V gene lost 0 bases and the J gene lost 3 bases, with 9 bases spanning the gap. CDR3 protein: CASSLSQGGGANVLTF. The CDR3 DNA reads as TGTGCCAGCAGTTTATCGCAGGGGGGTGGGGCCAACGTCCTGACTTTC.

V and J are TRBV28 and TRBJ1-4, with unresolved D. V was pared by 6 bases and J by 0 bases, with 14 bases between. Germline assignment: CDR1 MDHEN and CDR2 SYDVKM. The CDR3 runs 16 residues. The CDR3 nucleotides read TGTGCCAGCAGATCTACTACGGGAGCAACTAATGAAAAACTGTTTTTT. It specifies CASRSTTGATNEKLFF.

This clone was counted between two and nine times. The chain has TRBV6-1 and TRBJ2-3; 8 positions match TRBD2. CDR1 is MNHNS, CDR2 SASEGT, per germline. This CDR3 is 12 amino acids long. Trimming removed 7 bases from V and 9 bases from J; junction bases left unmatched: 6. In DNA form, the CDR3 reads TGTGCCAGCAAAGAAGCGGGAGACACGCAGTATTTT. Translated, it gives CASKEAGDTQYF.

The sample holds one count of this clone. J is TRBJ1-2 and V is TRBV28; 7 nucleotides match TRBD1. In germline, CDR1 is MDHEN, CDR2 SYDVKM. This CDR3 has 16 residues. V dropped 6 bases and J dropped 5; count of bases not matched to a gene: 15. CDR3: CASSPSPRQGNYGYTF. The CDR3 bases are TGTGCCAGCAGCCCTTCCCCGAGACAGGGCAATTATGGCTACACCTTC.

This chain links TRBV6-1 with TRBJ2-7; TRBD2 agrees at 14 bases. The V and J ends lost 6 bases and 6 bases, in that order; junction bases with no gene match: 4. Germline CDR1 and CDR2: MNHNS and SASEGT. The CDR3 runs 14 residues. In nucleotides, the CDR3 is TGTGCCAGCAGCGGGACTAGCGGGGGCAGCGAGCAGTACTTC. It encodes CASSGTSGGSEQYF.

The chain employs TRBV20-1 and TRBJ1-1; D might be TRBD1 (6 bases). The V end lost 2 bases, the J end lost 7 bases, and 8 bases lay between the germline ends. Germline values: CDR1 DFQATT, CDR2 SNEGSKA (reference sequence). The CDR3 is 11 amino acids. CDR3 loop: CSARKTGEAFF. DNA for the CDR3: TGCAGTGCTAGAAAGACAGGTGAAGCTTTCTTT.

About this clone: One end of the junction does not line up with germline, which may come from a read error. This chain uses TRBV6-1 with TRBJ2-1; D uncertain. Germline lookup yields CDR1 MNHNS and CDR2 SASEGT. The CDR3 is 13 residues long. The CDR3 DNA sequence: TGTGCCAGCAGTAAAGCCAGCTACAATGAGCAGTTCTTC. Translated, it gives CASSKASYNEQFF.

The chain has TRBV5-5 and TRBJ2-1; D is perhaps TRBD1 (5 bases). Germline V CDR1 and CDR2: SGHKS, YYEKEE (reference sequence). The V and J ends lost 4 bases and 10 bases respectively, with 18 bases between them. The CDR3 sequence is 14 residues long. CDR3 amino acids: CASSQGQVYGEQFF. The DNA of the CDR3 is TGTGCCAGCAGCCAAGGACAAGTTTATGGCGAGCAGTTCTTC.

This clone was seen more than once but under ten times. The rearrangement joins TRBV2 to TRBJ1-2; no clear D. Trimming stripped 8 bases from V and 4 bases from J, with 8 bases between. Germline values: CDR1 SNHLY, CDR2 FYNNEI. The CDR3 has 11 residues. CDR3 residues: CASFGIYGYTF. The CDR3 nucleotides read TGTGCCAGCTTCGGGATCTATGGCTACACCTTC.

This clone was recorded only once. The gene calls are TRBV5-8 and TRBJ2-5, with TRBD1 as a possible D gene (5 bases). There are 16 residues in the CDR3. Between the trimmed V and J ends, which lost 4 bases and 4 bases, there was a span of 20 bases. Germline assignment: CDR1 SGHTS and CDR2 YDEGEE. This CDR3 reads CASSPGQGSTRETQYF. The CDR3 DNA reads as TGTGCCAGCAGCCCTGGTCAGGGTAGTACAAGAGAGACCCAGTACTTC.